This TCR beta chain is drawn from a study of blood T cells in healthy people across ages. Whole-study findings and limits: Among long-lived donors, naive CD4+ cells were more numerous and diversity higher than in aged donors.

The CDR3 spans 15 residues. The V gene's germline CDR1 is MNHEY and CDR2 SMNVEV (reference sequence). To note about this clonotype: Its antigen is undetermined.

Next came a second PCR, run for about 6 to 12 cycles, which used a sample-barcoded 5' primer along with a J-beta primer mix. Researchers report that each sample yielded at least 2.5 million CDR3-containing paired-end reads. A single record per CDR3 protein comes from TCRdb applying MiXCR to the 5' RACE reads. This sample carries 1.5 million to 1.8 million distinct CDR3 sequences, approximately 39% of them seen once, and the ten largest clones take 4%. Investigators took about 10 milliliters of peripheral blood from every donor. The chain combines TRBV27 with TRBJ2-5; tentatively, D is TRBD1 or TRBD2 (5 bases each). The assigned J gene may be wrong: the sequence end matches TRBJ2-7 better. This TCR derives from a woman between 18 and 29 years old in good health. The source material was blood. The CDR3 bases are TGTGCCAGCAGTCTCGGGACGGCGGGTTCAAACGAGCAGTACTTC. Translation: CASSLGTAGSNEQYF.